A single sample gave rise to the 19 T cell receptor beta chains below, sequenced in a study of shared clonotypes between healthy human individuals. TCRdb's copy holds only in-frame clones and misses some; the assay was immunoSEQ multiplex PCR. This table has some 2,400,000 clones, around 95% appearing once. Sequences were obtained from naive CD4+ T cells sorted from blood. Indicated subset: CD45RA+ positively selected. These receptors were taken from a man aged 18 to 35 in good health.

The chain joins TRBV30 to TRBJ1-4; weak D call: TRBD1 (5 bases). The CDR3 spans 13 residues. Germline loops: CDR1 GTSNPN, CDR2 SVGIG (reference sequence). V was pared by 6 bases and J by 5 bases, with 13 bases between. CDR3 in amino acids: CACRDGLNEKLFF. The CDR3 region has the DNA TGTGCCTGCCGGGACGGCTTAAATGAAAAACTGTTTTTT. The variable domain in full, completed from reference TRBV30 and TRBJ1-4, reads SQTIHQWPATLVQPVGSPLSLECTVEGTSNPNLYWYRQAAGRGLQLLFYSVGIGQISSEVPQNLSASRPQDRQFILSSKKLLLSDSGFYLCACRDGLNEKLFFGSGTQLSVL.

The rearrangement uses TRBV7-9 and TRBJ1-5; a weak D match, TRBD1 (5 bases). Germline lookup yields CDR1 SEHNR and CDR2 FQNEAQ (reference sequence). CDR3 length: 19 amino acids. V was shortened by 1 base and J by 1 base, with 20 bases between the two germline ends. The CDR3 here is CASSLVVAFGGGSNQPQHF. For the CDR3, the DNA is TGTGCCAGCAGCTTAGTGGTTGCGTTCGGGGGAGGAAGCAATCAGCCCCAGCATTTT.

This clone was picked up one time. V and J are TRBV10-3 and TRBJ2-7, with TRBD1 matching 7 bases. Germline values: CDR1 ENHRY, CDR2 SYGVKD. The CDR3 extends over 15 amino acids. Trimming at V came to 10 bases and at J to 5 bases, leaving 17 bases not matched to a gene. In nucleotides, the CDR3 is TGTGCCACCGAACCCTTGGGGCAGGGGGTGGACGAGCAGTACTTC. Translating it yields CATEPLGQGVDEQYF.

About this clone: At the DNA level, this CDR3 is encoded by other sequences in the same sample as well. The chain employs TRBV5-1 and TRBJ2-2; D call uncertain. Germline V gene sequence: CDR1 SGHRS, CDR2 YFSETQ. The CDR3 consists of 15 residues. Trimming pared 0 bases from V and 2 bases from J, leaving 8 bases between. The chain's CDR3 is CASSLDSSNTGELFF. Here the CDR3 DNA reads TGCGCCAGCAGCTTGGACAGCTCCAACACCGGGGAGCTGTTTTTT.

This chain connects TRBV28 to TRBJ1-4; 7 nucleotides line up with TRBD1. V was pared by 5 bases and J by 6 bases, with 6 bases of the junction left unmatched. This CDR3 has 14 amino acids. Germline V gene sequence: CDR1 MDHEN, CDR2 SYDVKM. CDR3 residues: CASSIHRGDEKLFF. The CDR3 nucleotides read TGTGCCAGCAGTATACACAGGGGCGATGAAAAACTGTTTTTT.

The genes are TRBV20-1 and TRBJ1-1, with D unresolved. The V gene's germline CDR1 is DFQATT and CDR2 SNEGSKA (reference sequence). V shed 5 bases and J shed 2 bases, with 6 bases lying between them. The CDR3 contains 11 residues. CDR3 coding DNA: TGCAGTGCTTACATAAACACTGAAGCTTTCTTT. It yields the protein CSAYINTEAFF.

V and J are TRBV27 and TRBJ1-5; tentatively, D is TRBD1 (5 bases). The CDR3 runs to 14 residues. Germline-derived CDR1 and CDR2 are MNHEY and SMNVEV (reference sequence). V was clipped by 6 bases and J by 5 bases, with 14 bases between them. The CDR3 nucleotides read TGTGCCAGCAGCTTTGGGGGGATAGATCAGCCCCAGCATTTT. This encodes CASSFGGIDQPQHF.

The chain carries TRBV6-1 and TRBJ2-1; 8 bases map to TRBD2. The CDR3 runs 15 residues. Germline V gene sequence: CDR1 MNHNS, CDR2 SASEGT. V was clipped by 3 bases and J by 4 bases; unmatched bases: 5. The DNA for the CDR3 is TGTGCCAGCAGTGACCGGGGGGGCGGATACAATGAGCAGTTCTTC. This sequence encodes CASSDRGGGYNEQFF.

As DNA, the CDR3 is TGTGCCAGCAGCTCCGCGGGGGCAGGGACTCAGCCCCAGCATTTT. Protein: CASSSAGAGTQPQHF. The chain couples TRBV6-5 to TRBJ1-5; a weak D match, TRBD1 (6 bases). Per germline, CDR1 MNHEY and CDR2 SVGAGI. V was trimmed by 6 bases and J by 6 bases, leaving 18 bases between them. The CDR3 covers 15 residues.

The chain carries TRBV6-5 and TRBJ2-1; D perhaps matches TRBD2 (6 bases). V lost 4 bases and J 10 bases, leaving 11 bases between the germline ends. The CDR3 is made up of 12 amino acids. Germline V gene sequence: CDR1 MNHEY, CDR2 SVGAGI. CDR3 in DNA: TGTGCCAGCAGTTCGACTAGTGGGGAGCAGTTCTTC. This gives the protein CASSSTSGEQFF.

J is TRBJ2-1 and V is TRBV5-1, with TRBD1 as a possible D gene (6 bases). V was shortened by 4 bases and J by 0 bases, with 11 bases between the two germline ends. Germline CDR1 is SGHRS and CDR2 is YFSETQ. CDR3 length equals 15 residues. The CDR3 nucleotides are TGCGCCAGCAGCCTACAGGGAAACTCCTACAATGAGCAGTTCTTC. Its protein is CASSLQGNSYNEQFF. The variable domain in full, completed from reference TRBV5-1 and TRBJ2-1, reads KAGVTQTPRYLIKTRGQQVTLSCSPISGHRSVSWYQQTPGQGLQFLFEYFSETQRNKGNFPGRFSGRQFSNSRSEMNVSTLELGDSALYLCASSLQGNSYNEQFFGPGTRLTVL.

V is TRBV5-4 and J is TRBJ2-2; perhaps TRBD1 as D (7 bases). This CDR3 comprises 16 residues. Germline lookup yields CDR1 SGHNT and CDR2 YYREEE (reference sequence). V lost 4 bases and J lost 4, with 17 bases in between. In DNA, the CDR3 is TGTGCCAGCAGCGACGACCAGGGGGGCCCCACCGGGGAGCTGTTTTTT. Translating it yields CASSDDQGGPTGELFF. Combining the CDR3 with reference TRBV5-4 and TRBJ2-2 gives the whole variable domain ETGVTQSPTHLIKTRGQQVTLRCSSQSGHNTVSWYQQALGQGPQFIFQYYREEENGRGNFPPRFSGLQFPNYSSELNVNALELDDSALYLCASSDDQGGPTGELFFGEGSRLTVL.

The rearrangement joins TRBV7-2 to TRBJ2-2; 10 nucleotides match TRBD2. J was trimmed by 5 bases and V by 4 bases; bases with no gene match: 4. Germline V lookup: CDR1 SGHTA, CDR2 FQGNSA. The CDR3 consists of 15 residues. The CDR3 is CASSSSGRWTGELFF. CDR3 coding DNA: TGTGCCAGCAGCTCTAGCGGGAGATGGACCGGGGAGCTGTTTTTT.

Written as DNA, the CDR3 is TGCGCCAGCAGTGAGGGACCTAGCGGAATCGACGAGCAGTACTTC. This sequence encodes CASSEGPSGIDEQYF. This sequence joins TRBV10-1 and TRBJ2-7; TRBD2 aligns across 7 bases. Per germline, CDR1 WNHNN and CDR2 SYGVQD (reference sequence). There are 15 residues in the CDR3. V trimming: 2 bases; J trimming: 5 bases; junction bases outside the gene matches: 9.

The rearrangement links TRBV5-1 to TRBJ2-3, with 10 bases matching TRBD2. The ends lost 4 bases at V and 2 bases at J; junction bases unmatched: 7. The CDR3 is 16 amino acids. Germline V gene lookup returns CDR1 SGHRS and CDR2 YFSETQ. The CDR3 DNA sequence: TGCGCCAGCAGCGGACAACTAGCGGGGAACACAGATACGCAGTATTTT. Amino acid sequence: CASSGQLAGNTDTQYF.

The sample holds one count of this clone. The CDR3 protein is CASSPGSRGYEQYF. The DNA of the CDR3 is TGTGCCAGCTCCCCAGGGTCGAGGGGATACGAGCAGTACTTC. The chain is built from TRBV18 and TRBJ2-7; D is tentatively TRBD1 or TRBD2 (5 bases each). The length of the CDR3 is 14 residues. Looked up from germline, CDR1 is KGHSH and CDR2 is LQKENI. The V end lost 6 bases, the J end lost 4 bases, and 16 bases lay between the germline ends.

This clone was seen once. The chain employs TRBV6-5 and TRBJ2-1; D possibly corresponds to TRBD2 (5 bases). Germline values: CDR1 MNHEY, CDR2 SVGAGI. V dropped 6 bases and J dropped 7 bases, with 13 bases sitting between them. The CDR3 spans 13 residues. The CDR3 bases are TGTGCCAGCAGACTAGTGATAGGGAATGAGCAGTTCTTC. Its protein is CASRLVIGNEQFF.

V usage is TRBV10-3 and J usage is TRBJ1-1, with D hard to call. With 0 bases removed from V and 4 bases from J, the gap between germline ends came to 9 bases. This CDR3 is built from 14 residues. Per germline, CDR1 ENHRY and CDR2 SYGVKD. The CDR3 loop reads CAISESVGLTEAFF. The CDR3 DNA reads TGTGCCATCAGTGAGTCGGTAGGGCTCACTGAAGCTTTCTTT.

Worth noting for this clone: Within the sample, other DNA sequences also encode this same CDR3. The chain couples TRBV6-6 to TRBJ2-1, with a weak D call TRBD2 (5 bases). Germline CDR1 MNHNY, CDR2 SVGAGI (reference sequence). Trimming left V 2 bases short and J 10 bases short, with 9 bases between. The CDR3 spans 12 residues. This CDR3 reads CASSYTGNEQFF. DNA for the CDR3: TGTGCCAGCAGTTACACGGGAAACGAGCAGTTCTTC.